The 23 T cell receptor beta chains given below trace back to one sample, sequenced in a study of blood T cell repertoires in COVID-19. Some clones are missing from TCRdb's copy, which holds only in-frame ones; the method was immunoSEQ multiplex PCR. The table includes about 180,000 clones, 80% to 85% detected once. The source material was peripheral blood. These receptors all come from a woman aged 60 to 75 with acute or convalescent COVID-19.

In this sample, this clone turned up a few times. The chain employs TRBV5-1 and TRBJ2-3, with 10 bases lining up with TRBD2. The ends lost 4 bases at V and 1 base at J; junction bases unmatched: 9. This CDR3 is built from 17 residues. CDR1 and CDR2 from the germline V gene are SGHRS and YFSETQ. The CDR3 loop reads CASSLQPTSGGTDTQYF. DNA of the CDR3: TGCGCCAGCAGCCTCCAGCCAACTAGCGGGGGCACAGATACGCAGTATTTT.

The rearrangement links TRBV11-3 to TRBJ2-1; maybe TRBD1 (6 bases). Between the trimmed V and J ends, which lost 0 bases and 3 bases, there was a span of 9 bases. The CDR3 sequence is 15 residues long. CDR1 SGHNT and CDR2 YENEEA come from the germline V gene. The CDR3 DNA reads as TGTGCCAGCAGCTTAGATGGGACACTCTACAATGAGCAGTTCTTC. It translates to CASSLDGTLYNEQFF.

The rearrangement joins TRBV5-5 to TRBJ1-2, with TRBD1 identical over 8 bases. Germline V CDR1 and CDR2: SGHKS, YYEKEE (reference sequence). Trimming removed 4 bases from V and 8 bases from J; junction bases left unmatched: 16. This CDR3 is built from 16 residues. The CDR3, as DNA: TGTGCCAGCAGCCCTCTCCAAGGGACAGGAGCCGGGGGCTACACCTTC. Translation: CASSPLQGTGAGGYTF.

CDR3 loop: CASSSTGGGDTQYF. In nucleotides, the CDR3 is TGTGCCAGCAGCTCCACAGGGGGCGGGGATACGCAGTATTTT. The chain couples TRBV7-3 to TRBJ2-3, with 9 bases identical to TRBD1. The trim removed 4 bases at V and 6 bases at J, leaving 5 bases unmatched. The CDR3 is 14 residues long. CDR1 SGHTA and CDR2 FQGTGA come from the germline V gene.

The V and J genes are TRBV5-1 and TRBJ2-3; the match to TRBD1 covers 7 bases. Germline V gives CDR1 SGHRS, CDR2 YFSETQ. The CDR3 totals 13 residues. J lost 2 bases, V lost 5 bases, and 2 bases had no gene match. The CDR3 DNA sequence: TGCGCCAGCAGACAGGGGTACACAGATACGCAGTATTTT. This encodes CASRQGYTDTQYF.

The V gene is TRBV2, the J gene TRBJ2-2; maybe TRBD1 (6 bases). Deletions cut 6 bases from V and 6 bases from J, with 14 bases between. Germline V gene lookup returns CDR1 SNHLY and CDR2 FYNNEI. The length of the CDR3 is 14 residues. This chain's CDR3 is CASRQDPGAGELFF. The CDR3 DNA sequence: TGTGCCAGCAGGCAAGACCCAGGGGCCGGGGAGCTGTTTTTT.

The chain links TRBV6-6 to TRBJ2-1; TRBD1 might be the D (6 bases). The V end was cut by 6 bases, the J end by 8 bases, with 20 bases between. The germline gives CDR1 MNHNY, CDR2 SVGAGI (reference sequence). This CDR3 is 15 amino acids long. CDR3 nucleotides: TGTGCCAGCAGCCGCGGACAGTCTAAAGGGGATGAGCAGTTCTTC. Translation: CASSRGQSKGDEQFF.

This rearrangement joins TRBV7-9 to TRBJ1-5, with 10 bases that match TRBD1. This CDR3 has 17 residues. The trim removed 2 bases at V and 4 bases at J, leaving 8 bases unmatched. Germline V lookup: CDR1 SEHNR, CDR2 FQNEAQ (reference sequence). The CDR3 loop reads CASSLIGDRGLNQPQHF. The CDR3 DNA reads TGTGCCAGCAGCTTAATAGGGGACAGGGGATTAAATCAGCCCCAGCATTTT.

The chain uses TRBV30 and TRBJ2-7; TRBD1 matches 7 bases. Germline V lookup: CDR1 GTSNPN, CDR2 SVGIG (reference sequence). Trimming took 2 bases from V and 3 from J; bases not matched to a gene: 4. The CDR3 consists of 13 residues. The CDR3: CAWSKGGDYEQYF. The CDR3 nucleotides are TGTGCCTGGAGTAAAGGGGGCGACTACGAGCAGTACTTC.

CDR3 sequence reads: CASSSTTTSSTEAFF. CDR3 bases: TGCGCCAGCAGCTCCACGACAACATCGAGCACTGAAGCTTTCTTT. The V gene is TRBV5-1, the J gene TRBJ1-1, with D unresolved. With 3 bases removed from V and 4 bases from J, the gap between germline ends came to 16 bases. The CDR3 totals 15 residues. The germline CDR1 and CDR2 sequences are SGHRS and YFSETQ.

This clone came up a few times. Written as DNA, the CDR3 is TGTGCCAGCAGTTTCTTGGCGAACACTGAAGCTTTCTTT. It codes for CASSFLANTEAFF. The gene calls are TRBV7-9 and TRBJ1-1, with no clear D. The germline V gene encodes CDR1 SEHNR and CDR2 FQNEAQ (reference sequence). The CDR3 is made up of 13 amino acids. V was trimmed by 6 bases and J by 1 base, leaving 9 bases between them.

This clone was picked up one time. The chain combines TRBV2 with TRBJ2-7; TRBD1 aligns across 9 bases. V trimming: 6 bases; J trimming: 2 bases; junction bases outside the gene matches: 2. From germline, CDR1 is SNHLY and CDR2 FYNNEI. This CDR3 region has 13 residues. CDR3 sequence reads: CASRRDRAYEQYF. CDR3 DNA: TGTGCCAGCAGACGGGACAGGGCCTACGAGCAGTACTTC.

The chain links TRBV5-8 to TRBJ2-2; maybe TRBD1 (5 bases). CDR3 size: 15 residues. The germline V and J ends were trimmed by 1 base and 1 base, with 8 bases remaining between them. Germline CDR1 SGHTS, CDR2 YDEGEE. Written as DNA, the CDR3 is TGTGCCAGCAGCTTGCAGGGTCAGAACACCGGGGAGCTGTTTTTT. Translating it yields CASSLQGQNTGELFF. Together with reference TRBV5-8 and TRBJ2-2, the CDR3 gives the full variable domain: EAGVTQSPTHLIKTRGQQATLRCSPISGHTSVYWYQQALGLGLQFLLWYDEGEERNRGNFPPRFSGRQFPNYSSELNVNALELEDSALYLCASSLQGQNTGELFFGEGSRLTVL.

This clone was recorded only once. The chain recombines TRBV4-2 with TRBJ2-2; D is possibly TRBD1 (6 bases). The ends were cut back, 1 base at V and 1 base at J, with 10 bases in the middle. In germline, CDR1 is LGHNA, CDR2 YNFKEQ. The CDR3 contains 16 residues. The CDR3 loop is CASSQADSVNTGELFF. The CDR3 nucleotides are TGTGCCAGCAGCCAAGCGGACAGCGTGAACACCGGGGAGCTGTTTTTT.

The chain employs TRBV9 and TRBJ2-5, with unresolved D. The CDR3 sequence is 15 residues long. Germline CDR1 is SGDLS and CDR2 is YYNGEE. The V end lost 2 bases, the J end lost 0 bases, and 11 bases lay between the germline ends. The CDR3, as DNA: TGTGCCAGCAGCGTCTCTATTTCGTACCAAGAGACCCAGTACTTC. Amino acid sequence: CASSVSISYQETQYF.

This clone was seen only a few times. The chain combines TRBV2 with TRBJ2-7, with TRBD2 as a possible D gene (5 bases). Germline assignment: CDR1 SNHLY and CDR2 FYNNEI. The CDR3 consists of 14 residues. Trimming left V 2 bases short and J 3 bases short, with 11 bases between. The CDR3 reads CASSEPGNLYEQYF. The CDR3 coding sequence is TGTGCCAGCAGTGAACCGGGAAATCTCTACGAGCAGTACTTC. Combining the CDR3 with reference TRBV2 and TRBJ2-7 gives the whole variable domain EPEVTQTPSHQVTQMGQEVILRCVPISNHLYFYWYRQILGQKVEFLVSFYNNEISEKSEIFDDQFSVERPDGSNFTLKIRSTKLEDSAMYFCASSEPGNLYEQYFGPGTRLTVT.

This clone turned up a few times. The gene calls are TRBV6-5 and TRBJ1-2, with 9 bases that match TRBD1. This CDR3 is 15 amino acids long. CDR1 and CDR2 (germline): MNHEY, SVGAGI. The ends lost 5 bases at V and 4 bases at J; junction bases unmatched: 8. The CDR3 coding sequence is TGTGCCAGCAGTAACACCGGGACAGGGTCCTATGGCTACACCTTC. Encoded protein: CASSNTGTGSYGYTF.

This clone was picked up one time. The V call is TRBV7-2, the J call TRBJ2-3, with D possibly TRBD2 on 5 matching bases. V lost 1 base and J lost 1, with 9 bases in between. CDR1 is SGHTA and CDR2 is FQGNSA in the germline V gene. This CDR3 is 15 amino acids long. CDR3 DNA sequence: TGTGCCAGCAGCTTAGTAGCGCAACGCACAGATACGCAGTATTTT. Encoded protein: CASSLVAQRTDTQYF.

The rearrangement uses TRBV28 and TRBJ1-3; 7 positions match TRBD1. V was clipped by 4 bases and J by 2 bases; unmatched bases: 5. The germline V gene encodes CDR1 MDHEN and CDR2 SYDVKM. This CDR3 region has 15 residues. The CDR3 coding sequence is TGTGCCAGCAGTTCAAGGGGGCTAGCTGGAAACACCATATATTTT. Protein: CASSSRGLAGNTIYF.

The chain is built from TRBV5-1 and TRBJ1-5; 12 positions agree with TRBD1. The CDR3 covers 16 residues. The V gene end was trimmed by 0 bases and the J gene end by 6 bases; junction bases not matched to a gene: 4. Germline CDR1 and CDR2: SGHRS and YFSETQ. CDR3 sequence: CASSLGGQGAGQPQHF. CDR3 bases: TGCGCCAGCAGCTTGGGGGGACAGGGGGCGGGTCAGCCCCAGCATTTT. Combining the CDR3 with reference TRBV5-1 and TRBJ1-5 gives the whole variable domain KAGVTQTPRYLIKTRGQQVTLSCSPISGHRSVSWYQQTPGQGLQFLFEYFSETQRNKGNFPGRFSGRQFSNSRSEMNVSTLELGDSALYLCASSLGGQGAGQPQHFGDGTRLSIL.

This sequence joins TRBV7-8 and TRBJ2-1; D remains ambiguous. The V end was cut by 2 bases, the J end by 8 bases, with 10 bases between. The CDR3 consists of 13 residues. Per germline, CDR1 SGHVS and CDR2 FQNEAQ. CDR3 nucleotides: TGTGCCAGCAGCTTAAACCCCTCGGATGAGCAGTTCTTC. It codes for CASSLNPSDEQFF.

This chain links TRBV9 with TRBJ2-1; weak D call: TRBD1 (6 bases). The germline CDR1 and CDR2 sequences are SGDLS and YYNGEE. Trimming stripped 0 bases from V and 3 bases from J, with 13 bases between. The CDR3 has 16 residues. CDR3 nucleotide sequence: TGTGCCAGCAGCGTAGAGTCAGGGGCCCGCTACAATGAGCAGTTCTTC. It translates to CASSVESGARYNEQFF.

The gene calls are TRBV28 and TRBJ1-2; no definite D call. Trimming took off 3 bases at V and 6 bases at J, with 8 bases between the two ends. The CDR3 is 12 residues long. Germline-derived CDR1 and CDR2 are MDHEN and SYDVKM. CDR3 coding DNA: TGTGCCAGCAGTTTGCCCGGTGATGGCTACACCTTC. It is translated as CASSLPGDGYTF.